The clone carrying this T cell receptor beta chain was observed a handful of times. The target antigen is unknown. The sample belongs to a study of response to subunit inactivated influenza vaccine. Study-level findings and limits: T cells newly recruited by each seasonal influenza vaccination are few, the authors suggested.

Using its own MiXCR run on the RT-PCR reads, TCRdb lists one record per CDR3 protein. Among roughly 190,000 distinct CDR3 sequences, approximately 12% were seen once, and the ten largest hold about 29%. These data are also associated with another study on T cells expressing NK-cell markers. That publication notes: Synthesis of TCR beta cDNA relied on 5'RACE template switching carrying UMIs. Underlying the TCR beta repertoires were sorted CD3+CD56+NKG2C+, CD3+CD56+NKG2C- and CD3+CD56-NKG2C+ T cells. HCMV seropositivity marked most of the eight sequenced donors; one was seronegative. No clear determination of HCMV specificity was made for expanded NKG2C+ T cell clones.

This TCR came from a man aged 50 to 60 who received an inactivated influenza vaccine. The sample consisted of CD8+ T cells sorted from PBMCs, taken 11 to 12 days after vaccination.

This CDR3 is CASSPGGAEDTQYF. The DNA for the CDR3 is TGTGCCAGCTCACCAGGGGGGGCCGAAGATACGCAGTATTTT. V gene TRBV18 combines with J gene TRBJ2-3, with D possibly TRBD2 on 7 matching bases. Deletions cut 2 bases from V and 5 bases from J, with 11 bases between. Germline-derived CDR1 and CDR2 are KGHSH and LQKENI. This CDR3 contains 14 residues.